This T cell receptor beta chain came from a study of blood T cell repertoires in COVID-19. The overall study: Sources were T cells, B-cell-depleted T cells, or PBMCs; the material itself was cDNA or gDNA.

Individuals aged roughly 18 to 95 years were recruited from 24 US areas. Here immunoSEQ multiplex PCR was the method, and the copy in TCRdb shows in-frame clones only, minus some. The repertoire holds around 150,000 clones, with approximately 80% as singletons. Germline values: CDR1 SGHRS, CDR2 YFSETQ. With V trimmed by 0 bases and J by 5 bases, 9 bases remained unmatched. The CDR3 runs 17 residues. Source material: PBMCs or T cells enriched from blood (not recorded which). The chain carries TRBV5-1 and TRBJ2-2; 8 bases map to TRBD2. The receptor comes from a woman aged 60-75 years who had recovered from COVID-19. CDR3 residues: CASSLEPGIAGTGELFF. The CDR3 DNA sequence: TGCGCCAGCAGCTTGGAACCAGGGATAGCGGGGACCGGGGAGCTGTTTTTT.